One and the same sample provided the 15 T cell receptor beta chains below, sequenced in a study of blood T cells in healthy people across ages. Next came a second PCR, run for about 7 to 12 cycles, which used a sample-barcoded 5' primer along with a J-beta primer mix. TCRdb fed the 5' RACE reads into MiXCR, producing one record per CDR3 protein. The sample has 890,000 or so distinct CDR3 sequences, around 62% seen once. Input material: blood. The source is a man aged 25-45 years in good health.

The V and J genes are TRBV5-1 and TRBJ2-3; 7 positions match TRBD2. Germline V gene sequence: CDR1 SGHRS, CDR2 YFSETQ. With V trimmed by 0 bases and J by 6 bases, 10 bases remained unmatched. The CDR3 is made up of 16 amino acids. DNA of the CDR3: TGCGCCAGCAGCTTGGCCGGAGGACTAGGGGTTGATACGCAGTATTTT. This codes for CASSLAGGLGVDTQYF. The full variable domain, completed using reference TRBV5-1 and TRBJ2-3, is KAGVTQTPRYLIKTRGQQVTLSCSPISGHRSVSWYQQTPGQGLQFLFEYFSETQRNKGNFPGRFSGRQFSNSRSEMNVSTLELGDSALYLCASSLAGGLGVDTQYFGPGTRLTVL.

This chain links TRBV29-1 with TRBJ2-2; D remains unclear. Looked up from germline, CDR1 is SQVTM and CDR2 is ANQGSEA. The CDR3 is made up of 11 amino acids. V was shortened by 4 bases and J by 7 bases, with 7 bases between the two germline ends. The CDR3 reads CSVVVIGELFF. CDR3 bases: TGCAGCGTTGTAGTAATCGGGGAGCTGTTTTTT.

As to this clonotype: A much bigger clone sits one base away, suggesting this may be a read error. V is TRBV7-2 and J is TRBJ2-5; possibly TRBD2 for D (5 bases). Per germline, CDR1 SGHTA and CDR2 FQGNSA. The germline V and J ends were trimmed by 6 bases and 1 base, with 15 bases remaining between them. There are 15 residues in the CDR3. The CDR3 protein is CASRPAAGGQETQYF. The DNA of the CDR3 is TGTGCCAGCAGACCAGCGGCTGGCGGCCAAGAGACCCAGTACTTC. The variable domain in full, with the rest retrieved from reference TRBV7-2 and TRBJ2-5, is GAGVSQSPSNKVTEKGKDVELRCDPISGHTALYWYRQSLGQGLEFLIYFQGNSAPDKSGLPSDRFSAERTGGSVSTLTIQRTQQEDSAVYLCASRPAAGGQETQYFGPGTRLLVL.

The V call is TRBV27, the J call TRBJ2-3; D possibly matches TRBD1 or TRBD2 (5 bases each). The CDR3 length is 18 residues. Germline CDR1 is MNHEY and CDR2 is SMNVEV (reference sequence). V gave up 4 bases and J gave up 2 bases, with 22 bases separating them. Here the CDR3 DNA reads TGTGCCAGCAGTTGGGGCGGGTTCCATGGAGACCTCACAGATACGCAGTATTTT. It encodes CASSWGGFHGDLTDTQYF.

This clonotype was counted between two and nine times. The chain is built from TRBV12-3 or TRBV12-4 and TRBJ2-1; D is undetermined. Trimming pared 1 base from V and 7 bases from J, leaving 8 bases between. This CDR3 is 13 amino acids long. CDR3 bases: TGTGCCAGCAGTTTAGGGGCGCGGAATGAGCAGTTCTTC. The encoded protein is CASSLGARNEQFF.

The table lists this clonotype with a few counts. The rearrangement uses TRBV10-3 and TRBJ2-7, with 8 nucleotides matching TRBD1. The length of the CDR3 is 14 residues. Trimming took 4 bases from V and 1 from J; bases not matched to a gene: 3. The germline gives CDR1 ENHRY, CDR2 SYGVKD. Here the CDR3 DNA reads TGTGCCATCAGTGGCGACAGGGGATCCTACGAGCAGTACTTC. It codes for CAISGDRGSYEQYF.

The CDR3: CASSDLAGEETQYF. Written as DNA, the CDR3 is TGTGCCAGCAGTGATCTAGCAGGTGAAGAGACCCAGTACTTC. V gene TRBV6-6 combines with J gene TRBJ2-5; maybe TRBD2 (5 bases). The V gene lost 5 bases and the J gene lost 3 bases, with 13 bases spanning the gap. CDR1 MNHNY and CDR2 SVGAGI come from the germline V gene (reference sequence). The CDR3 covers 14 residues.

The chain is built from TRBV9 and TRBJ2-3, with a tentative D call TRBD2 (6 bases). The CDR3 is 17 amino acids. From germline, CDR1 is SGDLS and CDR2 YYNGEE. V gave up 0 bases and J gave up 0 bases, with 14 bases separating them. This chain's CDR3 is CASSVAGTGASTDTQYF. CDR3 sequence (DNA): TGTGCCAGCAGCGTAGCTGGGACTGGCGCGAGCACAGATACGCAGTATTTT.

Comment on this clonotype: One junction end disagrees with the germline gene, perhaps due to a read error. J is TRBJ1-1 and V is TRBV5-1; 7 nucleotides align to TRBD1. The CDR3 consists of 14 residues. Germline CDR1 reads SGHRS; CDR2 reads YFSETQ. DNA for the CDR3: TGTGCCAGCAGTTTAGGGACAGTGAACACTGAAGCTTTCTTT. This gives the protein CASSLGTVNTEAFF. The whole variable domain, remainder taken from reference TRBV5-1 and TRBJ1-1, is KAGVTQTPRYLIKTRGQQVTLSCSPISGHRSVSWYQQTPGQGLQFLFEYFSETQRNKGNFPGRFSGRQFSNSRSEMNVSTLELGDSALYLCASSLGTVNTEAFFGQGTRLTVV.

This chain joins TRBV7-3 and TRBJ2-1; 7 bases are a match to TRBD2. Germline-derived CDR1 and CDR2 are SGHTA and FQGTGA. V shed 3 bases, J shed 2 bases, and the junction held 7 bases outside the gene matches. This CDR3 has 16 amino acids. CDR3 loop: CASSFRLATTYNEQFF. The CDR3 DNA reads TGTGCCAGCAGCTTTCGACTAGCCACAACCTACAATGAGCAGTTCTTC.

In this sample, this clonotype turned up a few times. The chain recombines TRBV15 with TRBJ2-1; D gene ambiguous. Germline assignment: CDR1 LNHNV and CDR2 YYDKDF (reference sequence). V was cut by 5 bases and J by 1 base, with 18 bases left in between. This CDR3 is 17 amino acids long. CDR3 amino acids: CATSALGLSQSYNEQFF. In DNA, the CDR3 is TGTGCCACCAGCGCCCTGGGGTTATCTCAATCCTACAATGAGCAGTTCTTC.

Regarding this clonotype: An end of the junction does not agree with germline; a read error may underlie this. The chain recombines TRBV5-6 with TRBJ2-7, with D perhaps being TRBD1 or TRBD2 (5 bases each). Germline loops: CDR1 SGHDT, CDR2 YYEEEE. This CDR3 region has 11 residues. In DNA, the CDR3 is TGTGCCAGCAGCTGGGGGACCGAGAAGTACTTC. Amino acid sequence: CASSWGTEKYF.

The chain joins TRBV19 to TRBJ2-1; D perhaps matches TRBD2 (5 bases). Trimming removed 7 bases from V and 0 bases from J, with 13 bases in between. In germline, CDR1 is LNHDA, CDR2 SQIVND (reference sequence). This CDR3 region has 15 residues. As DNA, the CDR3 is TGTGCCAGTACCCAAAGCGGAAGCTCCTACAATGAGCAGTTCTTC. Translation: CASTQSGSSYNEQFF.

This clonotype was counted a few times. This chain joins TRBV20-1 and TRBJ1-2; 7 nucleotides match TRBD1. This CDR3 is 13 amino acids long. Germline V gene data show CDR1 as DFQATT and CDR2 as SNEGSKA (reference sequence). The junction had 5 bases not matched to a gene; V was cut back by 3 bases and J by 4 bases. CDR3 in DNA: TGCAGTGCTAGCGGGACAGTCTTCTATGGCTACACCTTC. Residues: CSASGTVFYGYTF.

For this clonotype: One junction end does not reproduce the germline sequence, and a read error may be involved. The chain is built from TRBV7-2 and TRBJ2-5, with D uncertain. CDR1 SGHTA and CDR2 FQGNSA come from the germline V gene. CDR3 length: 12 amino acids. The CDR3 is CASSTYQEAQYF. As DNA, the CDR3 is TGTGCCAGCAGCACCTACCAAGAGGCCCAGTACTTC.